What follows are 6 T cell receptor beta chains derived from one specimen sequenced in a study of human T cells and chemical hapten exposure. This sample's time point: healthy volunteer bleed at 2 weeks. Unfractionated whole blood was the source from which total RNA was extracted. TCRdb reanalysed the RACE reads using MiXCR and keeps one entry per CDR3 protein. The repertoire holds about 130,000 distinct CDR3 sequences, with roughly 9.5% as singletons. Sequences were obtained from whole blood. These receptor sequences come from a male donor in good health. Some clones in this sample may be carry-over from other donors' samples.

The DNA for the CDR3 is TGCAGTGCTAGACAGGGGGCCCGCACAGATACGCAGTATTTT. This sequence encodes CSARQGARTDTQYF. This rearrangement joins TRBV20-1 to TRBJ2-3, with 8 bases aligning to TRBD1. The germline gives CDR1 DFQATT, CDR2 SNEGSKA (reference sequence). There are 14 residues in the CDR3. The V gene end was trimmed by 2 bases and the J gene end by 1 base; junction bases not matched to a gene: 2.

This clonotype was found many times. The rearrangement uses TRBV10-3 and TRBJ2-7; possibly TRBD2 for D (6 bases). Deletions cut 3 bases from V and 5 bases from J, with 8 bases between. Germline V CDR1 and CDR2: ENHRY, SYGVKD. The length of the CDR3 is 12 residues. The CDR3 nucleotides read TGTGCCATCAGTGAAACGGGGGACGAGCAGTACTTC. Translated: CAISETGDEQYF.

In its sample, this clonotype was seen a few times. The J gene is TRBJ1-1, the V gene TRBV5-1; weak D call: TRBD1 (6 bases). V lost 1 base and J 0 bases, leaving 16 bases between the germline ends. The CDR3 length is 17 residues. Germline V lookup: CDR1 SGHRS, CDR2 YFSETQ. The DNA for the CDR3 is TGCGCCAGCAGCTTGACTATTCAGGGGCCCATGAACACTGAAGCTTTCTTT. Its protein product is CASSLTIQGPMNTEAFF. Full variable domain (remainder filled in from reference TRBV5-1 and TRBJ1-1): KAGVTQTPRYLIKTRGQQVTLSCSPISGHRSVSWYQQTPGQGLQFLFEYFSETQRNKGNFPGRFSGRQFSNSRSEMNVSTLELGDSALYLCASSLTIQGPMNTEAFFGQGTRLTVV.

This clonotype has more than one count but fewer than ten. The chain couples TRBV5-1 to TRBJ2-3; TRBD1 aligns across 7 bases. This CDR3 spans 12 amino acids. The ends lost 4 bases at V and 11 bases at J; junction bases unmatched: 7. Germline values: CDR1 SGHRS, CDR2 YFSETQ. CDR3 amino acids: CASSTSGTEQYF. CDR3 DNA sequence: TGCGCCAGCAGCACTTCCGGGACAGAGCAGTATTTT.

This clonotype was recorded many times. The rearrangement uses TRBV20-1 and TRBJ1-2; 8 bases match TRBD1. This CDR3 spans 19 amino acids. Germline assignment: CDR1 DFQATT and CDR2 SNEGSKA (reference sequence). V shed 1 base, J shed 4 bases, and the junction held 20 bases outside the gene matches. This chain's CDR3 is CSARGRLLTGTGFSYGYTF. The CDR3 DNA follows: TGCAGTGCTAGAGGGCGACTCCTTACCGGGACAGGCTTTAGCTATGGCTACACCTTC.

On this clonotype: A much larger clonotype is one base distant, so this may be a read error. This chain links TRBV29-1 with TRBJ1-4, with 9 bases identical to TRBD1. The CDR3 is 13 amino acids. CDR1 and CDR2 from the germline V gene are SQVTM and ANQGSEA. The CDR3 loop reads CCGLDRGEEKLFF. The CDR3 nucleotides are TGCTGCGGTTTGGACAGGGGAGAGGAAAAACTGTTTTTT.